Reported below is one T cell receptor beta chain. In germline, CDR1 is SGHVS, CDR2 FQNEAQ. V was clipped by 5 bases and J by 8 bases; unmatched bases: 6. The CDR3 extends over 14 amino acids. Investigators profiled TCR beta VDJ and CDR3 from genomic DNA template. TCRdb fed the reads into MiXCR, producing one record per CDR3 protein. Of approximately 200,000 distinct CDR3 sequences in the sample, under 70% were seen once. The data were obtained in a study of CD8+CD57+ T cells in acquired aplastic anemia. This TCR derives from a human donor with severe aplastic anemia or a healthy control (not recorded which). This chain uses TRBV7-8 with TRBJ1-6, with TRBD1 matching 7 bases. Sequencing used sorted CD4+, CD8+, or CD8+CD57+ T cells (not recorded which) from PBMCs. The CDR3 loop reads CASSARQGYSPLHF. DNA of the CDR3: TGTGCCAGCAGCGCACGACAGGGTTATTCACCCCTCCACTTT.